This TCR beta chain stems from a study of blood T cell repertoires in COVID-19. The repertoire was sequenced with immunoSEQ multiplex PCR; TCRdb's copy has only in-frame clones and lacks some. The sample yields about 370,000 clones, roughly 90% seen once. There are a few counts of this clone. The material sequenced was peripheral blood. The sequence came from a woman between 25 and 40 years old with COVID-19, enrolled during active disease.

CDR3 protein: CASSEGRTNEKLFF. The DNA for the CDR3 is TGTGCCAGCAGTGAAGGGAGAACTAATGAAAAACTGTTTTTT. The J gene is TRBJ1-4, the V gene TRBV2; no clear D. V was pared by 1 base and J by 1 base, with 4 bases between. CDR3 length: 14 residues. Looked up from germline, CDR1 is SNHLY and CDR2 is FYNNEI.